Detailed here is one T cell receptor (beta chain). Unique molecular identifiers were affixed to discrete cDNA molecules within the library. From the RACE reads, TCRdb called clonotypes with MiXCR, one entry per CDR3 protein. The sample has fewer than 150,000 distinct CDR3 sequences; roughly 13% are singletons. The CDR3 runs to 14 residues. Germline assignment: CDR1 ENHRY and CDR2 SYGVKD. With 0 bases removed from V and 8 bases from J, the gap between germline ends came to 13 bases. Time point indicated: patch test 1, 2 weeks after DPC sensitization. Treatment: therapeutic diphenylcyclopropenone sensitization with weekly scalp DPC. Each donor was an alopecia patient between 18 and 70 years of age who qualified for DPC. These data are taken from a study of human T cells and chemical hapten exposure. Study-level background: Sensitization used 2% DPC on approximately 2 cm by approximately 2 cm upper inner arm skin. Across its roughly 23 weeks, the study gave patients weekly diphenylcyclopropenone doses to the scalp.

Sequencing used whole blood, obtained in connection with sensitization to the hapten diphenylcyclopropenone (DPC). This receptor was obtained from a man between 18 and 29 years old with alopecia areata. Some clones in this sample may be carry-over from other donors' samples. The chain combines TRBV10-3 with TRBJ1-2; D not certain. CDR3 amino acids: CAISESRGLGGYTF. The CDR3 DNA reads TGTGCCATCAGTGAGTCGCGCGGTCTTGGAGGCTACACCTTC.